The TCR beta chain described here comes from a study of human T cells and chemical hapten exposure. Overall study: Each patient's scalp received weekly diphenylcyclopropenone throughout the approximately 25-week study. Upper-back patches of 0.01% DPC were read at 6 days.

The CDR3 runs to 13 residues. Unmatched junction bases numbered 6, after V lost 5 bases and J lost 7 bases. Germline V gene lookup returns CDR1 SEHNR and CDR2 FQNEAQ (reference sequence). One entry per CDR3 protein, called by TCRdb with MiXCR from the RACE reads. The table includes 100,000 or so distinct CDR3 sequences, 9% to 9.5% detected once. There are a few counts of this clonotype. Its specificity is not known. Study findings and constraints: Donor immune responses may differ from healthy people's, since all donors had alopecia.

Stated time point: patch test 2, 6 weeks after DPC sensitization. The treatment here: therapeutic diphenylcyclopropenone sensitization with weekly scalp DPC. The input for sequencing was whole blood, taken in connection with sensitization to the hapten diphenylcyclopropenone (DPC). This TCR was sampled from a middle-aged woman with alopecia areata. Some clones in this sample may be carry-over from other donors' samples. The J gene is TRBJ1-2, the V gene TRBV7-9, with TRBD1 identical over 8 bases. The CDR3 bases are TGTGCCAGCAGCGATGGACAGGGAACTGGCTACACCTTC. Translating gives CASSDGQGTGYTF. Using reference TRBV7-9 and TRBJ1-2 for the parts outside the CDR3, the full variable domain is DTGVSQNPRHKITKRGQNVTFRCDPISEHNRLYWYRQTLGQGPEFLTYFQNEAQLEKSRLLSDRFSAERPKGSFSTLEIQRTEQGDSAMYLCASSDGQGTGYTFGSGTRLTVV.